One sample yielded the 31 T cell receptor beta chains listed below, sequenced in a study of blood T cell repertoires in COVID-19 (dated by TCRdb to the early 2020s). The library was obtained by the immunoSEQ multiplex PCR assay. Drawn from immuneACCESS, this table holds only the in-frame rearrangements with V and J called that TCRdb kept. Clones are partly lost; checked studies trace under half to an unresolved V gene and leave the rest unexplained. The sample profile shows roughly 160,000 clones; roughly 86% of them were found once. Approximately 0.5% of the sample goes to the ten largest clones. The sequencing input was peripheral blood. Source of these receptors: a man aged 55 to 70 with COVID-19, enrolled during active disease.

V is TRBV2 and J is TRBJ2-2; 16 nucleotides line up with TRBD2. Losses at the gene ends were 5 bases for V and 4 bases for J; bases not matched to a gene: 4. This CDR3 has 17 residues. Germline values: CDR1 SNHLY, CDR2 FYNNEI. CDR3 sequence reads: CASSSGLAGGSTGELFF. The CDR3 DNA reads TGTGCCAGCAGTTCGGGACTAGCGGGAGGGAGCACCGGGGAGCTGTTTTTT.

The chain combines TRBV5-1 with TRBJ2-2, with D possibly TRBD1 on 6 matching bases. The CDR3 has 16 residues. CDR1 is SGHRS, CDR2 YFSETQ, per germline. The V and J ends lost 0 bases and 4 bases respectively, with 13 bases between them. This chain's CDR3 is CASSLVAGAATGELFF. In nucleotides, the CDR3 is TGCGCCAGCAGCTTGGTGGCAGGGGCGGCCACCGGGGAGCTGTTTTTT.

The chain combines TRBV5-5 with TRBJ2-3; possible D gene TRBD1, 6 bases. Trimming shortened V by 5 bases and J by 0 bases, and 10 bases separated the two germline ends. The CDR3 totals 14 residues. Per germline, CDR1 SGHKS and CDR2 YYEKEE (reference sequence). CDR3 protein: CASRGAVSTDTQYF. The CDR3 DNA follows: TGTGCCAGCAGGGGGGCCGTCAGCACAGATACGCAGTATTTT.

The chain recombines TRBV27 with TRBJ2-1; 9 bases line up with TRBD2. Germline V gene data show CDR1 as MNHEY and CDR2 as SMNVEV (reference sequence). Unmatched junction bases numbered 3, after V lost 7 bases and J lost 2 bases. The CDR3 extends over 14 amino acids. CDR3 region: CASTLAGTYNEQFF. The CDR3 region has the DNA TGTGCCAGCACACTAGCGGGTACCTACAATGAGCAGTTCTTC.

This clone occurred once. The chain combines TRBV7-9 with TRBJ1-4; 8 nucleotides line up with TRBD1. CDR3 length: 14 amino acids. CDR1 is SEHNR, CDR2 FQNEAQ, per germline (reference sequence). Germline trimming cut 6 bases from V and 8 bases from J; bases unmatched to any gene: 8. The CDR3, as DNA: TGTGCCAGCAGTACGGACAGGGCGGGAGAAAAACTGTTTTTT. Translated, it gives CASSTDRAGEKLFF.

V and J are TRBV18 and TRBJ2-5; D is uncertain. V was shortened by 5 bases and J by 2 bases, with 9 bases between the two germline ends. CDR1 KGHSH and CDR2 LQKENI come from the germline V gene. The CDR3 contains 13 residues. The CDR3 reads CASSGSQQETQYF. CDR3 DNA: TGTGCCAGCTCAGGTTCGCAGCAAGAGACCCAGTACTTC.

This clone was observed a single time. V usage is TRBV27 and J usage is TRBJ2-6, with D unclear. The V gene lost 5 bases and the J gene lost 2 bases, with 7 bases spanning the gap. In germline, CDR1 is MNHEY, CDR2 SMNVEV (reference sequence). This CDR3 spans 14 amino acids. The CDR3 DNA sequence: TGTGCCAGCAGTGCTAAAGCTGGGGCCAACGTCCTGACTTTC. It encodes CASSAKAGANVLTF. Looking up the rest from reference TRBV27 and TRBJ2-6 gives the full variable domain: EAQVTQNPRYLITVTGKKLTVTCSQNMNHEYMSWYRQDPGLGLRQIYYSMNVEVTDKGDVPEGYKVSRKEKRNFPLILESPSPNQTSLYFCASSAKAGANVLTFGAGSRLTVL.

The chain links TRBV6-6 to TRBJ2-7; D may be TRBD2 (6 bases). Per germline, CDR1 MNHNY and CDR2 SVGAGI (reference sequence). The CDR3 extends over 16 amino acids. V lost 0 bases, J lost 3 bases, and 15 bases lay in between. The CDR3 reads CASSYSIWGGDYEQYF. Here the CDR3 DNA reads TGTGCCAGCAGTTACTCTATTTGGGGAGGAGACTACGAGCAGTACTTC.

V and J are TRBV6-6 and TRBJ1-2; D is perhaps TRBD1 (6 bases). The germline gives CDR1 MNHNY, CDR2 SVGAGI (reference sequence). The CDR3 consists of 12 residues. Trimming left V 7 bases short and J 7 bases short, with 13 bases between. The CDR3 DNA reads TGTGCCAGCACCTTACAGGGACCTGGCTACACCTTC. Protein product: CASTLQGPGYTF.

V usage is TRBV2 and J usage is TRBJ2-5, with D possibly matching TRBD1 (6 bases). Trimming cost V 3 bases and J 4 bases, with 12 bases left between them. This CDR3 has 14 residues. Germline values: CDR1 SNHLY, CDR2 FYNNEI. This CDR3 is CASSDGQGLETQYF. The CDR3 bases are TGTGCCAGCAGTGACGGTCAGGGGTTAGAGACCCAGTACTTC.

The V and J genes are TRBV7-2 and TRBJ2-5, with 7 bases aligning to TRBD2. Germline assignment: CDR1 SGHTA and CDR2 FQGNSA. The CDR3 consists of 15 residues. Trimming took 1 base from V and 2 from J; bases not matched to a gene: 4. CDR3: CASSLGLAAQETQYF. CDR3 nucleotides: TGTGCCAGCAGCTTAGGACTAGCAGCACAAGAGACCCAGTACTTC.

The chain is built from TRBV6-5 and TRBJ1-1; the match to TRBD1 covers 10 bases. This CDR3 comprises 15 residues. CDR1 is MNHEY, CDR2 SVGAGI, per germline. J gave up 10 bases and V 2 bases, and 10 bases lay outside the gene matches. The chain's CDR3 is CASSYLPDRGQLAFF. For the CDR3, the DNA is TGTGCCAGCAGTTACCTCCCTGACAGGGGGCAGCTAGCTTTCTTT.

V usage is TRBV14 and J usage is TRBJ1-2, with no clear D. Trimming took off 2 bases at V and 4 bases at J, with 17 bases between the two ends. Germline CDR1 reads SGHDN; CDR2 reads FVKESK. The CDR3 length is 16 residues. The CDR3 loop reads CASSQSLPRASYGYTF. Written as DNA, the CDR3 is TGTGCCAGCAGCCAAAGTCTCCCGAGGGCATCCTATGGCTACACCTTC.

The genes are TRBV30 and TRBJ2-2; TRBD1 might be the D (6 bases). V lost 4 bases, J lost 0 bases, and 12 bases lay in between. The length of the CDR3 is 15 residues. Germline CDR1 reads GTSNPN; CDR2 reads SVGIG (reference sequence). This CDR3 reads CAWNRVTANTGELFF. CDR3 sequence (DNA): TGTGCCTGGAACAGGGTAACCGCGAACACCGGGGAGCTGTTTTTT.

The genes are TRBV27 and TRBJ1-2, with 7 nucleotides matching TRBD1. CDR3 length: 17 residues. Per germline, CDR1 MNHEY and CDR2 SMNVEV (reference sequence). Germline trimming cut 6 bases from V and 5 bases from J; bases unmatched to any gene: 18. The CDR3 DNA is TGTGCCAGCAGCCGAGTATGGTCGGGACAGAGGACTTATGGCTACACCTTC. This encodes CASSRVWSGQRTYGYTF.

The V gene is TRBV28, the J gene TRBJ1-2; tentatively, D is TRBD1 (6 bases). This CDR3 spans 15 amino acids. In germline, CDR1 is MDHEN, CDR2 SYDVKM. V lost 4 bases and J 4 bases, leaving 16 bases between the germline ends. The CDR3 coding sequence is TGTGCCAGCAGTTCGTTTCAAACAGGGTCCTATGGCTACACCTTC. Its protein is CASSSFQTGSYGYTF.

The chain employs TRBV27 and TRBJ1-4; no clear D. Germline CDR1 reads MNHEY; CDR2 reads SMNVEV (reference sequence). Trimming pared 5 bases from V and 0 bases from J, leaving 4 bases between. CDR3 length: 13 residues. CDR3 bases: TGTGCCAGCAGTGCGCCAACTAATGAAAAACTGTTTTTT. Translation: CASSAPTNEKLFF.

The chain joins TRBV10-3 to TRBJ1-2; no definite D call. The germline CDR1 and CDR2 sequences are ENHRY and SYGVKD. CDR3 length: 13 amino acids. Trimming cost V 8 bases and J 4 bases, with 14 bases left between them. The CDR3 is CAIERALGYGYTF. CDR3 coding DNA: TGTGCCATCGAGCGGGCTCTTGGCTATGGCTACACCTTC.

This clone was observed once. The rearrangement uses TRBV23-1 and TRBJ2-1; TRBD2 aligns across 9 bases. TRBV23-1 carries the ORF label, with uncertain function. V shed 10 bases, J shed 8 bases, and the junction held 9 bases outside the gene matches. CDR3 length equals 13 residues. DNA of the CDR3: TGCGCCATCCCAAGCGGGAGGCCGTATGAGCAGTTCTTC. Translated, it gives CAIPSGRPYEQFF.

The V gene is TRBV25-1, the J gene TRBJ1-6, with a tentative D call TRBD1 (5 bases). The CDR3 is 14 residues long. V was pared by 2 bases and J by 7 bases, with 9 bases between. Germline CDR1 and CDR2: MGHDK and SYGVNS. The CDR3 is CASSEGAGNSPLHF. CDR3 DNA sequence: TGTGCCAGCAGTGAAGGGGCAGGGAATTCACCCCTCCACTTT.

This chain connects TRBV7-2 to TRBJ1-2; perhaps TRBD1 as D (6 bases). Trimming pared 3 bases from V and 4 bases from J, leaving 9 bases between. The CDR3 extends over 13 amino acids. In germline, CDR1 is SGHTA, CDR2 FQGNSA. Here the CDR3 DNA reads TGTGCCAGCAGCTTTGGACAGCGCTATGGCTACACCTTC. Its translation: CASSFGQRYGYTF.

This clone was detected once. The chain joins TRBV11-3 to TRBJ2-7; tentatively, D is TRBD2 (5 bases). Trimming removed 1 base at V and 1 base at J, with 11 bases between. Germline CDR1 and CDR2: SGHNT and YENEEA. The CDR3 sequence is 15 residues long. This chain's CDR3 is CASSLGQSGSYEQYF. CDR3 nucleotides: TGTGCCAGCAGCTTAGGGCAAAGCGGTTCCTACGAGCAGTACTTC.

The rearrangement uses TRBV7-2 and TRBJ2-7; D perhaps matches TRBD2 (6 bases). Between the trimmed V and J ends, which lost 5 bases and 0 bases, there was a span of 11 bases. The CDR3 is made up of 14 amino acids. Germline values: CDR1 SGHTA, CDR2 FQGNSA. CDR3 sequence (DNA): TGTGCCAGCAGCAGGGGAGGCTACTCCTACGAGCAGTACTTC. It codes for CASSRGGYSYEQYF.

The chain is built from TRBV2 and TRBJ1-2; tentatively, D is TRBD1 (5 bases). The V end lost 1 base, the J end lost 8 bases, and 11 bases lay between the germline ends. CDR3 size: 13 residues. Germline CDR1 and CDR2: SNHLY and FYNNEI. The CDR3 sequence is CASSEEEGLGYTF. CDR3 bases: TGTGCCAGCAGTGAAGAGGAGGGGTTAGGCTACACCTTC.

The gene calls are TRBV7-9 and TRBJ1-2, with TRBD1 as a possible D gene (6 bases). This CDR3 is built from 14 residues. Trimming stripped 1 base from V and 7 bases from J, with 13 bases between. From germline, CDR1 is SEHNR and CDR2 FQNEAQ (reference sequence). This CDR3 reads CASSLVGGLGGYTF. The CDR3, as DNA: TGTGCCAGCAGCTTAGTGGGGGGGCTCGGTGGCTACACCTTC.

This chain joins TRBV28 and TRBJ2-1, with D perhaps TRBD2 (5 bases). Trimming stripped 5 bases from V and 9 bases from J, with 11 bases between. The CDR3 covers 12 residues. Germline-derived CDR1 and CDR2 are MDHEN and SYDVKM. CDR3 DNA: TGTGCCAGCAGTACTAGGACTGGTGAGCAGTTCTTC. Translation gives CASSTRTGEQFF.

This clone was counted a single time. The chain couples TRBV27 to TRBJ2-7; weak D call: TRBD2 (6 bases). Trimming left V 6 bases short and J 2 bases short, with 14 bases between. Germline loops: CDR1 MNHEY, CDR2 SMNVEV (reference sequence). The CDR3 has 14 amino acids. The CDR3 here is CASSLGDFPYEQYF. CDR3 nucleotide sequence: TGTGCCAGCAGCCTAGGGGACTTCCCCTACGAGCAGTACTTC.

The chain links TRBV10-3 to TRBJ2-3; 8 nucleotides align to TRBD1. The CDR3 is 16 amino acids. V shed 5 bases and J 5 bases; nucleotides not matched to a gene: 12. Germline values: CDR1 ENHRY, CDR2 SYGVKD. In DNA form, the CDR3 reads TGTGCCATCAGTACGATACAGGGGGTCACAAGAGATACGCAGTATTTT. It is translated as CAISTIQGVTRDTQYF.

V gene TRBV25-1 combines with J gene TRBJ2-2; D gene ambiguous. CDR1 is MGHDK and CDR2 is SYGVNS in the germline V gene. V was cut by 4 bases and J by 0 bases, with 9 bases left in between. The CDR3 has 15 amino acids. CDR3 DNA: TGTGCCAGCAGTGCTCTTAAGCCGAACACCGGGGAGCTGTTTTTT. Encoded protein: CASSALKPNTGELFF.

The rearrangement uses TRBV19 and TRBJ1-1; D gene ambiguous. The CDR3 is 14 amino acids. Germline CDR1 and CDR2: LNHDA and SQIVND (reference sequence). V was cut by 5 bases and J by 7 bases, with 17 bases left in between. The CDR3 sequence: CASSALPPGGEAFF. The CDR3 DNA sequence: TGTGCCAGTAGTGCCCTACCCCCCGGCGGTGAAGCTTTCTTT.

The genes are TRBV28 and TRBJ1-4, with a weak D call TRBD1 (5 bases). In germline, CDR1 is MDHEN, CDR2 SYDVKM. V dropped 3 bases and J dropped 7 bases, with 18 bases sitting between them. This CDR3 has 16 amino acids. The CDR3 reads CASSFPGAGPSEKLFF. The CDR3 region has the DNA TGTGCCAGCAGTTTCCCTGGGGCGGGGCCTAGTGAAAAACTGTTTTTT. Full variable domain (rest looked up from reference TRBV28 and TRBJ1-4): DVKVTQSSRYLVKRTGEKVFLECVQDMDHENMFWYRQDPGLGLRLIYFSYDVKMKEKGDIPEGYSVSREKKERFSLILESASTNQTSMYLCASSFPGAGPSEKLFFGSGTQLSVL.